The rows below give T cell receptor beta chains drawn from one sample of a study of regulatory T cells in long-lasting Graves disease. TCRdb re-called the multiplex PCR reads with MiXCR, one entry per CDR3 protein. The repertoire has around 450,000 distinct CDR3 sequences, about 17% of them found once; the top ten carry 9.5% to 15%. The same data also went into a second study, on T cells in Graves' hyperthyroidism and ophthalmopathy.

The sample here was peripheral blood mononuclear cells (PBMCs), taken at new diagnosis, from a patient treated with antithyroid drugs. The origin of the receptors is a man in his forties with Graves disease. The CDR3 runs from the conserved cysteine through the conserved F or W. Fields, in order: CDR3 length, J gene, V gene, clone size, D gene, CDR3 DNA, CDR3 protein. The D gene is left open where the match is weak. Not every row has a clone size; where given, it reads once, few, many or a size class.

len: 14; j_gene: TRBJ2-7; v_gene: TRBV18; abundance: many; d_gene: TRBD1; CDR3nt: TGTGCCAGCTCACCTATAGACAGGGACTACGAGCAGTACTTC; CDR3aa: CASSPIDRDYEQYF
len: 15; j_gene: TRBJ1-4; v_gene: TRBV24-1; abundance: few; d_gene: NA; CDR3nt: TGTGCCACCAGTGACTCTAGAGGGACCGGTGAAAAACTGTTTTTT; CDR3aa: CATSDSRGTGEKLFF
len: 13; j_gene: TRBJ1-5; v_gene: TRBV30; abundance: many; d_gene: NA; CDR3nt: TGTGCCTGGAGGGACCTGCCGACTCAGCCCCAGCATTTT; CDR3aa: CAWRDLPTQPQHF
len: 18; j_gene: TRBJ2-7; v_gene: TRBV27; abundance: many; d_gene: TRBD2; CDR3nt: TGTGCCAGCAGTTCGAGGGGACTAGCGGGAGGGCCCTCCTACGAGCAGTACTTC; CDR3aa: CASSSRGLAGGPSYEQYF
len: 11; j_gene: TRBJ1-1; v_gene: TRBV28; abundance: NA; d_gene: NA; CDR3nt: TGTGCCAGCAGTTCCCTTCCCTTAGCTTTCTTT; CDR3aa: CASSSLPLAFF
len: 16; j_gene: TRBJ2-1; v_gene: TRBV3-1; abundance: many; d_gene: TRBD2; CDR3nt: TGTGCCAGCAGCCAAGAGGGGGTAGCGGGGATTAATGAGCAGTTCTTC; CDR3aa: CASSQEGVAGINEQFF
len: 15; j_gene: TRBJ2-2; v_gene: TRBV28; abundance: NA; d_gene: TRBD1; CDR3nt: TGTGCCAGCAACTCTGGGACAGTGAACACCGGGGAGCTGTTTTTT; CDR3aa: CASNSGTVNTGELFF
len: 13; j_gene: TRBJ2-7; v_gene: TRBV29-1; abundance: many; d_gene: NA; CDR3nt: TGCAGCGTTGTTATACAGCCTTCCTACGAGCAGTACTTC; CDR3aa: CSVVIQPSYEQYF
len: 14; j_gene: TRBJ2-7; v_gene: TRBV20-1; abundance: NA; d_gene: TRBD2; CDR3nt: TGCAGTGTTCCTAGCGGGATGGTTCCCTACGAGCAGTACTTC; CDR3aa: CSVPSGMVPYEQYF
len: 17; j_gene: TRBJ2-1; v_gene: TRBV20-1; abundance: NA; d_gene: TRBD2; CDR3nt: TGCAGTGCTAGAGATGTAGTAGCGGGAGGGCCAGCGGTTGAGCGGTTCTTC; CDR3aa: CSARDVVAGGPAVERFF
len: 14; j_gene: TRBJ2-3; v_gene: TRBV20-1; abundance: many; d_gene: TRBD2; CDR3nt: TGCAGTGCTATGCGGGAGGGATCCACAGATACGCAGTATTTT; CDR3aa: CSAMREGSTDTQYF
len: 15; j_gene: TRBJ2-3; v_gene: TRBV28; abundance: NA; d_gene: TRBD1; CDR3nt: TGTGCCAGCAGTCGGGACAGTACTAGCACAGATACGCAGTATTTT; CDR3aa: CASSRDSTSTDTQYF
len: 13; j_gene: TRBJ1-1; v_gene: TRBV11-1; abundance: many; d_gene: NA; CDR3nt: TGTGCCAGCAGCCCAACTACCGACACTGAAGCTTTCTTT; CDR3aa: CASSPTTDTEAFF
len: 14; j_gene: TRBJ1-3; v_gene: TRBV28; abundance: few; d_gene: TRBD1; CDR3nt: TGTGCCAGCAGAAGGACAGGGGCTGGAAACACCATATATTTT; CDR3aa: CASRRTGAGNTIYF
len: 15; j_gene: TRBJ2-1; v_gene: TRBV6-5; abundance: few; d_gene: TRBD2; CDR3nt: TGTGCCAGCAGTTTACTAGCGGGAGTGATTGATGAGCAGTTCTTC; CDR3aa: CASSLLAGVIDEQFF
len: 15; j_gene: TRBJ2-1; v_gene: TRBV27; abundance: NA; d_gene: TRBD2; CDR3nt: TGTGCCAGCAGCCCCAACGGGAGGGCCTATTCTGAGCAGTTCTTC; CDR3aa: CASSPNGRAYSEQFF
len: 18; j_gene: TRBJ2-2; v_gene: TRBV6-2/TRBV6-3; abundance: many; d_gene: TRBD2; CDR3nt: TGTGCCAGCAGTTACGGGACTAGCGGGAGAAGGAACGCCGGGGAGCTGTTTTTT; CDR3aa: CASSYGTSGRRNAGELFF
len: 13; j_gene: TRBJ2-7; v_gene: TRBV4-1; abundance: few; d_gene: NA; CDR3nt: TGCGCCAGCAGCCAAAACAGGGCCGACGAGCAGTACTTC; CDR3aa: CASSQNRADEQYF
len: 15; j_gene: TRBJ2-5; v_gene: TRBV4-1; abundance: NA; d_gene: TRBD1; CDR3nt: TGCGCCAGCAGCCAAGGACAGGGGGCCGGGGAGACCCAGTACTTC; CDR3aa: CASSQGQGAGETQYF
len: 17; j_gene: TRBJ2-1; v_gene: TRBV2; abundance: many; d_gene: NA; CDR3nt: TGTGCCAGCAGTGAAGCTGCGGGGGCTTCAAGGTACAATGAGCAGTTCTTC; CDR3aa: CASSEAAGASRYNEQFF